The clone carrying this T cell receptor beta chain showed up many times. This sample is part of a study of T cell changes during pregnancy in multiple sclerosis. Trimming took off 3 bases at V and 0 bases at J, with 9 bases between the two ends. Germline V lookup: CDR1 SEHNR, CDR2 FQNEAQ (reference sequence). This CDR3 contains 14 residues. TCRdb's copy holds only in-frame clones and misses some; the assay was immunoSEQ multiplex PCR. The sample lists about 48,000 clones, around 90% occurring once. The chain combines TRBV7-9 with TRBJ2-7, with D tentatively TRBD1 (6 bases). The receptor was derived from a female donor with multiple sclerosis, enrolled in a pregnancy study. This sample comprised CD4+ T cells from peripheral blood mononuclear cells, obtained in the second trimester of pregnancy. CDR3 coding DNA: TGTGCCAGCAGCTTGGGACAAAGCTCCTACGAGCAGTACTTC. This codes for CASSLGQSSYEQYF.